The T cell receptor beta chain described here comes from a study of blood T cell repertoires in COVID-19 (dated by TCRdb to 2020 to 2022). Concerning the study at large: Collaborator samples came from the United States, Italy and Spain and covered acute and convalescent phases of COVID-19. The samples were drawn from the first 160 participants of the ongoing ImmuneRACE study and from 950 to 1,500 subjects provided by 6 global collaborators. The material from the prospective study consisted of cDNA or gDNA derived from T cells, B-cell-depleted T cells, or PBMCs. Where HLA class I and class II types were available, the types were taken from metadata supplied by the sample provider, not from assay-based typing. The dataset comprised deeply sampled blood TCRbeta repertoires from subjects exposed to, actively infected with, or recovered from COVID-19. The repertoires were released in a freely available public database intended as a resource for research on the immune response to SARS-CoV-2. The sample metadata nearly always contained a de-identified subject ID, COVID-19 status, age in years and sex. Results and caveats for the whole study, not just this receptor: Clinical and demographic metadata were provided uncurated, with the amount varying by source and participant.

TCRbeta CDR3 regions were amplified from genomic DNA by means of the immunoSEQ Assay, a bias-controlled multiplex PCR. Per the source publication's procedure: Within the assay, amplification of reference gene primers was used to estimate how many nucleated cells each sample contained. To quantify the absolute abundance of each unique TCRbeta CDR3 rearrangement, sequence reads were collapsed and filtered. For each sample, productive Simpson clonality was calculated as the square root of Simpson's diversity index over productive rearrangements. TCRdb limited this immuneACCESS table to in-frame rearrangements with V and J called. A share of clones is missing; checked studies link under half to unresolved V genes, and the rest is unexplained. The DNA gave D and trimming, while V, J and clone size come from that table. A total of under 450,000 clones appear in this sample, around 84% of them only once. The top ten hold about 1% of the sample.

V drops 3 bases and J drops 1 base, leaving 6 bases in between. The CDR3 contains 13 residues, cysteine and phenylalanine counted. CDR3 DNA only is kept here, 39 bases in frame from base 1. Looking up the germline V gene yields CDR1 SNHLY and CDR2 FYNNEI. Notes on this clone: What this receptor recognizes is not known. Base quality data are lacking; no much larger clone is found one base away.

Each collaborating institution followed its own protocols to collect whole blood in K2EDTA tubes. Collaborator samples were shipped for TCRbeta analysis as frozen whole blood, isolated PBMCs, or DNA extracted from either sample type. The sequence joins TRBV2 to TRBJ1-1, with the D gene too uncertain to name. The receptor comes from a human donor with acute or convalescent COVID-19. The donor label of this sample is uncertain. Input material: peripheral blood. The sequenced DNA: TGTGCCAGCAGTGAGCTAGGGAACACTGAAGCTTTCTTT. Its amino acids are CASSELGNTEAFF.